These 3 T cell receptor beta chains came from one sample sequenced in a study of beta chain features in type 1 diabetes. Expressed TCRB transcripts were sequenced because the isolated RNA had all been reverse transcribed beforehand. Assay: immunoSEQ multiplex PCR; the TCRdb copy retains only in-frame clones and omits some. The sample lists 220,000 or so clones, about 70% seen once, with 0.053% in the top ten. The specimen was naive CD4+ T cells from blood. These receptor sequences come from a man aged 25 to 40 in good health.

The gene calls are TRBV30 and TRBJ1-5; 7 positions agree with TRBD1. V was clipped by 4 bases and J by 9 bases; unmatched bases: 12. The germline V gene encodes CDR1 GTSNPN and CDR2 SVGIG (reference sequence). This CDR3 has 14 residues. In nucleotides, the CDR3 is TGTGCCTGGAAATCCGGGACAGCTGGGAGGCCCCAGCATTTT. Translation gives CAWKSGTAGRPQHF.

This clone was detected only a few times. V usage is TRBV29-1 and J usage is TRBJ2-2; no definite D call. Per germline, CDR1 SQVTM and CDR2 ANQGSEA. Trimming cost V 3 bases and J 3 bases, with 8 bases left between them. The CDR3 loop spans 13 amino acids. The CDR3 reads CSVEVLYTGELFF. DNA of the CDR3: TGCAGCGTTGAGGTGCTGTACACCGGGGAGCTGTTTTTT.

The V and J genes are TRBV28 and TRBJ2-1, with 7 bases lining up with TRBD1. Germline CDR1 and CDR2: MDHEN and SYDVKM. V lost 9 bases to trimming and J lost 0 bases; unmatched junction nucleotides: 5. The CDR3 has 14 amino acids. The CDR3: CASNRGYSYNEQFF. As DNA, the CDR3 is TGTGCCAGTAACAGGGGTTACTCCTACAATGAGCAGTTCTTC.